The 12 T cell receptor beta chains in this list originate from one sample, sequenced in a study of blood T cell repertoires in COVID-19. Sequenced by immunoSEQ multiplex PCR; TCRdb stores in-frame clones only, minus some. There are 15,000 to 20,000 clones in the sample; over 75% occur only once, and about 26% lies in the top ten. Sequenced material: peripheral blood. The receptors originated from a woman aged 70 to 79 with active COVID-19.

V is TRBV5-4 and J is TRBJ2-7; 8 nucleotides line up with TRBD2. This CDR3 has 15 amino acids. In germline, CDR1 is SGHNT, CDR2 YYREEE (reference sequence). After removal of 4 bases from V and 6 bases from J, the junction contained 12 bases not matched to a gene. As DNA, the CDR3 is TGTGCCAGCAGCCTGAAAGGGGGGACTAGGAGCGAGCAGTACTTC. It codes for CASSLKGGTRSEQYF.

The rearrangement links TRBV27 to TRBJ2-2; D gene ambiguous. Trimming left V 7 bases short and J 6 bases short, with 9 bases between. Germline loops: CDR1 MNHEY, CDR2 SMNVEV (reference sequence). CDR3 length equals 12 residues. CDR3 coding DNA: TGTGCCAGCATGGAGTTTGCCGGGGAGCTGTTTTTT. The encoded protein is CASMEFAGELFF.

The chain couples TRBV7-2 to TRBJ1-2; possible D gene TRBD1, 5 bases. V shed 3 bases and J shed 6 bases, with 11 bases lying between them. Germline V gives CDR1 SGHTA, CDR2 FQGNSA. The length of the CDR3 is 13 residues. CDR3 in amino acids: CASSLSGPDGYTF. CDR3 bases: TGTGCCAGCAGCTTGTCAGGGCCTGATGGCTACACCTTC.

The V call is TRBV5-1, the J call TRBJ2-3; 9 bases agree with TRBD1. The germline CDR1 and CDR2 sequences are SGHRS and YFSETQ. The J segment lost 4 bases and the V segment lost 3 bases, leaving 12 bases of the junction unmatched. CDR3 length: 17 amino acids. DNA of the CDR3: TGCGCCAGCAGCTCCATTCCGGGACAGGGTCTTGCAGATACGCAGTATTTT. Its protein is CASSSIPGQGLADTQYF.

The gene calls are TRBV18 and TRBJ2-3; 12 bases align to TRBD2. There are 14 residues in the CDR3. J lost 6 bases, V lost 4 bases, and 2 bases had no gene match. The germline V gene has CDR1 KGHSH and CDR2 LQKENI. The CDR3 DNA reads TGTGCCAGCTCACGGACTAGCGGGATGGATACGCAGTATTTT. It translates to CASSRTSGMDTQYF.

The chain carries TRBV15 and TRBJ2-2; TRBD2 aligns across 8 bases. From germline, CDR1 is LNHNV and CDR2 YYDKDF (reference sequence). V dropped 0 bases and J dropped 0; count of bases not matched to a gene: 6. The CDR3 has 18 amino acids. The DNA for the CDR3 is TGTGCCACCAGCAGAGATCGTAGCGGGACCTCGAACACCGGGGAGCTGTTTTTT. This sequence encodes CATSRDRSGTSNTGELFF.

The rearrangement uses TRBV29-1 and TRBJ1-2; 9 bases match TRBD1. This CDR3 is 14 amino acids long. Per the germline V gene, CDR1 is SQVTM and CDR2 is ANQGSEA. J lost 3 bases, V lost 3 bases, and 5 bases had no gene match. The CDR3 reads CSVEGQGVHYGYTF. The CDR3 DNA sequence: TGCAGCGTTGAGGGACAGGGTGTTCACTATGGCTACACCTTC. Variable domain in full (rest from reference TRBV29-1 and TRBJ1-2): SAVISQKPSRDICQRGTSLTIQCQVDSQVTMMFWYRQQPGQSLTLIATANQGSEATYESGFVIDKFPISRPNLTFSTLTVSNMSPEDSSIYLCSVEGQGVHYGYTFGSGTRLTVV.

The CDR3 is CASSGSGRGDMNEQFF. The CDR3, as DNA: TGTGCCAGCAGCGGTAGCGGGAGGGGAGACATGAATGAGCAGTTCTTC. The rearrangement uses TRBV9 and TRBJ2-1; 11 bases agree with TRBD2. CDR3 length equals 16 residues. From germline, CDR1 is SGDLS and CDR2 YYNGEE. The J segment lost 7 bases and the V segment lost 3 bases, leaving 9 bases of the junction unmatched.

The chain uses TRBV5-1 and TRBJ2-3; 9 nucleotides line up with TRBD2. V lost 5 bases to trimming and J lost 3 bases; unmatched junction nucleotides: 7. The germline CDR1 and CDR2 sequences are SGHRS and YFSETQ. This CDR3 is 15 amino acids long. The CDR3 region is CASRDSGRQTDTQYF. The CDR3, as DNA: TGCGCCAGCAGGGACAGCGGGAGGCAGACAGATACGCAGTATTTT.

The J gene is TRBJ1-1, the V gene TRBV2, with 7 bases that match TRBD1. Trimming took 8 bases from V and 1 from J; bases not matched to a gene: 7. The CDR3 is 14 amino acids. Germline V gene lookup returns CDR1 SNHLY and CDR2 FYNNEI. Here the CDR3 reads CASDTGQRNTEAFF. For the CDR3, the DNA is TGTGCCAGCGATACGGGACAGAGGAACACTGAAGCTTTCTTT.

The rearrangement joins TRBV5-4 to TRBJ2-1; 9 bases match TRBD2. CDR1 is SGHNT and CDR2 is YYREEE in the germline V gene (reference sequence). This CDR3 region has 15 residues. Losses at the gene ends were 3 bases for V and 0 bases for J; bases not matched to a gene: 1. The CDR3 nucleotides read TGTGCCAGCAGCTCTAGCGGGAACTCCTACAATGAGCAGTTCTTC. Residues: CASSSSGNSYNEQFF.

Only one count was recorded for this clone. CDR3 in amino acids: CATSGATTADQETQYF. The CDR3 bases are TGTGCCACCAGTGGTGCAACAACAGCTGACCAAGAGACCCAGTACTTC. The chain employs TRBV24-1 and TRBJ2-5; D remains ambiguous. The germline V and J ends were trimmed by 5 bases and 0 bases, with 15 bases remaining between them. CDR1 is KGHDR, CDR2 SFDVKD, per germline. CDR3 size: 16 residues.